This T cell receptor (beta chain) was identified in a study of memory CD4+ T cells and cytomegalovirus serostatus. Study summary: Of the healthy Belgian adults, 9 were CMV seropositive and 20 to 30 seronegative. Whole-study results and caveats: The CMV-associated TCR signature appears largely within the CD4+ memory repertoire.

The sort gate was single viable CD3+CD4+CD8-CD45RO+ cells for memory CD4+ T cells. Serostatus was set by detecting CMV pp150, pp28, p38, p52 IgG. Total CD4+ T cells were enriched by CD4 positive selection. As to this clone: Its antigen remains unidentified.

Profiling relied on immunoSEQ multiplex PCR, and the TCRdb table lists in-frame clones only, not all of them. The data hold roughly 48,000 clones, with about 80% observed a single time. Germline lookup yields CDR1 SGHTA and CDR2 FQGNSA. The V end lost 1 base, the J end lost 4 bases, and 21 bases lay between the germline ends. The CDR3 extends over 18 amino acids. This rearrangement joins TRBV7-2 to TRBJ2-3, with D perhaps TRBD2 (6 bases). The sample consisted of memory CD4+ T cells from blood. This TCR came from an adult in good health and CMV-seropositive. CDR3 sequence (DNA): TGTGCCAGCAGCTTAGTTGGGCCGGGCGGAGGGGCGGCAGATACGCAGTATTTT. Its protein product is CASSLVGPGGGAADTQYF.